The source of this T cell receptor beta chain is a study of beta chain features in type 1 diabetes. Only a few counts were recorded for this clone. Its antigen is not identified. Sequenced material consisted of expressed TCRB transcripts (all of the isolated RNA was reverse transcribed). Assay used: immunoSEQ multiplex PCR; TCRdb lists only in-frame clones, some missing. The sample has about 150,000 clones, roughly 8% seen once. Study-wide findings and caveats: There was a moderate but significant shortening of TCRB CDR3s in all four CD4+ subsets of Type 1 diabetes patients.

The authors sorted CD4+ naive, central memory, regulatory and stem cell-like memory cells via CD45RO/CCR7/CD25/CD127/CD95/CD27. Germline V CDR1 and CDR2: GTSNPN, SVGIG (reference sequence). CDR3 length: 12 amino acids. V lost 2 bases and J lost 6, with 8 bases in between. Sequenced input: central memory CD4+ T cells from blood. The chain couples TRBV30 to TRBJ2-1; TRBD2 might be the D (5 bases). The sequence was obtained from a woman aged 35 to 49 with type 1 diabetes. In DNA form, the CDR3 reads TGTGCCTGGAGTCACAGCGGCAATGAGCAGTTCTTC. This gives the protein CAWSHSGNEQFF.